The present T cell receptor beta chain was sequenced within a study of identical twins. This clonotype was observed many times. Its antigen is undetermined. V was clipped by 5 bases and J by 5 bases, with 10 bases between them. The germline CDR1 and CDR2 sequences are SGHKS and YYEKEE (reference sequence). The CDR3 length is 12 residues. TCRdb processed the 5' RACE reads anew with MiXCR; each CDR3 protein has one entry. The sample records 250,000 to 300,000 distinct CDR3 sequences, about 9% being singletons. Findings and limits, study-wide: Beta out-of-frame twin sharing showed a weaker excess. Fewer insertions marked abundant cord blood beta clonotypes; young adult naive trended weakly, memory not at all. Zero-insertion results could be subject to partial confounding by invariant MAIT and iNKT cells.

This sample also appeared in a second study, on yellow fever vaccine responses in identical twins. That investigation notes: A vaccine T cell response that seemed partly convergent and partly personalized was reported in twins.

Specimen: CD8+ T cells sorted from blood. The chain carries TRBV5-5 and TRBJ2-5; D unclear. The TCR sequence derives from a woman aged 18-29 years in good health. This CDR3 reads CASSLVRETQYF. CDR3 bases: TGTGCCAGCAGTTTAGTTAGGGAGACCCAGTACTTC.